The sequence of this T cell receptor beta chain was determined in a study of blood T cells in healthy people across ages. For the second PCR, which ran for about 7 to 11 cycles, a sample-barcoded 5' primer and a J-beta primer mix were used. From the 5' RACE reads, TCRdb called clonotypes with MiXCR, one entry per CDR3 protein. Of under 700,000 distinct CDR3 sequences listed, more than 20% were seen once; the top ten hold 7.5% to 9%. This clonotype was seen a handful of times. Germline lookup yields CDR1 SGDLS and CDR2 YYNGEE. There are 16 residues in the CDR3. Another study also made use of these data, one on T cells of mothers and their children. That source notes: Donors comprised a few healthy Caucasian mothers plus their six children.

V is TRBV9 and J is TRBJ2-5, with D hard to call. The DNA matches TRBJ2-7 better at its end, which makes the J call doubtful. The receptor comes from a boy under 18 in good health. The sequencing sample was made of blood. CDR3 coding DNA: TGTGCCAGCAGCGCCGGGTCCATGGATACCCTCTACGAGCAGTACTTC. Translated, it gives CASSAGSMDTLYEQYF.